This entry concerns a single T cell receptor beta chain. This record comes from a study of blood T cell repertoires in COVID-19. About the research overall: Researchers got acute and convalescent COVID-19 samples from the United States, Italy and Spain. T cells, B-cell-depleted T cells, or PBMCs provided the cDNA or gDNA that served as material.

Authors' analysis steps: For nucleated cells, counts were estimated from reference gene primer amplification. Measured with immunoSEQ multiplex PCR; TCRdb has only the in-frame clones, and not every one. The V and J calls and the clone size are those of that table, but D and trimming were determined from the DNA. The table shows under 60,000 clones, with less than 90% occurring only once. CDR1 KGHDR and CDR2 SFDVKD come from the germline V gene. The CDR3 is 16 residues long. V dropped 3 bases and J dropped 3 bases, with 14 bases sitting between them. The rearrangement joins TRBV24-1 to TRBJ2-4; a possible D gene is TRBD2 (5 bases). The receptor comes from a human donor in a cohort sampled during active COVID-19. Sequences were obtained from peripheral blood. The CDR3, as DNA: TGTGCCACCAGTGATCCCAACGTGGGAGACAAAAACATTCAGTACTTC. Its translation: CATSDPNVGDKNIQYF.